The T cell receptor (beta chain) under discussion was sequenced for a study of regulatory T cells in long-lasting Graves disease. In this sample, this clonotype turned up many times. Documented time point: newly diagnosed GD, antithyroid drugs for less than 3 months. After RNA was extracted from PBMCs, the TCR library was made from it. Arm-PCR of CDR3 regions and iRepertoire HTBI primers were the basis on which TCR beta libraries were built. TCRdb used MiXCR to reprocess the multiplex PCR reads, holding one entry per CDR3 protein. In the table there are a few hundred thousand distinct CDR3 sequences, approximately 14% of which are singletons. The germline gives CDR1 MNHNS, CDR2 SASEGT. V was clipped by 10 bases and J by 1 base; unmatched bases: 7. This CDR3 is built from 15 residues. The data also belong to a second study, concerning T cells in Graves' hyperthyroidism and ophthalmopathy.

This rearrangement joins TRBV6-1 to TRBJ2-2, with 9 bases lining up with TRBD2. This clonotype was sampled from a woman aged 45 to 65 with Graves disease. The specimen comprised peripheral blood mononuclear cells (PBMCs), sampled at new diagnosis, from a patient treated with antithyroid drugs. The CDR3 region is CATNEAGGNTGELFF. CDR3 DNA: TGTGCCACCAATGAAGCGGGAGGGAACACCGGGGAGCTGTTTTTT.